The 22 T cell receptor beta chains in this list originate from one sample, sequenced in a study of T cells in Graves' hyperthyroidism and ophthalmopathy. TCR beta CDR3 region amplification was performed from RNA transcripts. An initial round of RT-PCR targeting the TCR CDR3 relied on the HTBI primer set. TCRdb reprocessed the multiplex PCR reads with MiXCR, giving one entry per CDR3 protein. The table shows over 500,000 distinct CDR3 sequences, with 15% to 20% occurring only once. Source material: blood. These receptors were obtained from a woman aged 25 to 39 with Graves' ophthalmopathy.

CDR3 DNA: TGTGCCAGCACCGAGACCCACTACCAGGACATTGACACAGATACGCAGTATTTT. As protein: CASTETHYQDIDTDTQYF. The chain has TRBV27 and TRBJ2-3; D is perhaps TRBD1 (5 bases). This CDR3 spans 18 amino acids. Germline CDR1 and CDR2: MNHEY and SMNVEV (reference sequence). Trimming removed 7 bases from V and 2 bases from J, with 25 bases in between.

This clonotype was found a few times. The J gene is TRBJ2-7, the V gene TRBV29-1, with D uncertain. The CDR3 runs 12 residues. Germline CDR1 and CDR2: SQVTM and ANQGSEA. Trimming removed 5 bases from V and 0 bases from J, with 8 bases in between. The CDR3 loop is CSVRISSYEQYF. The DNA for the CDR3 is TGCAGCGTTAGGATAAGCTCCTACGAGCAGTACTTC.

This sequence joins TRBV29-1 and TRBJ1-2, with 7 bases fitting TRBD1. V was pared by 5 bases and J by 14 bases, with 11 bases of the junction left unmatched. Germline CDR1 SQVTM, CDR2 ANQGSEA. The CDR3 has 11 residues. The CDR3 protein is CSVPPKTGMTF. The CDR3 DNA follows: TGCAGCGTTCCTCCTAAGACAGGGATGACCTTC. Variable domain in full (rest from reference TRBV29-1 and TRBJ1-2): SAVISQKPSRDICQRGTSLTIQCQVDSQVTMMFWYRQQPGQSLTLIATANQGSEATYESGFVIDKFPISRPNLTFSTLTVSNMSPEDSSIYLCSVPPKTGMTFGSGTRLTVV.

This clonotype was detected many times. For the CDR3, the DNA is TGTGCCAGCAGTACAACCCATCTTCTTCTAGCCCCATCTAGCGGGCGCAAGCAGTTCTTC. Residues: CASSTTHLLLAPSSGRKQFF. The gene calls are TRBV28 and TRBJ2-1, with 8 bases fitting TRBD2. CDR1 and CDR2 from the germline V gene are MDHEN and SYDVKM. With V trimmed by 5 bases and J by 11 bases, 29 bases remained unmatched. This CDR3 spans 20 amino acids.

Many counts were recorded for this clonotype. The chain recombines TRBV29-1 with TRBJ2-3; perhaps D is TRBD1 or TRBD2 (5 bases each). The ends were cut back, 5 bases at V and 2 bases at J, with 14 bases in the middle. This CDR3 has 14 residues. Germline V gene data show CDR1 as SQVTM and CDR2 as ANQGSEA. Written as DNA, the CDR3 is TGCAGCGTTTCCGGGACGCCGTTCACAGATACGCAGTATTTT. This encodes CSVSGTPFTDTQYF.

This clonotype was observed a single time. The rearrangement uses TRBV5-1 and TRBJ2-2; 10 bases line up with TRBD2. Trimming took 0 bases from V and 4 from J; bases not matched to a gene: 6. Germline CDR1 SGHRS, CDR2 YFSETQ. The CDR3 has 17 residues. CDR3 coding DNA: TGCGCCAGCAGCTTGGTCCTAGCGGGAGCGAGCACCGGGGAGCTGTTTTTT. Protein: CASSLVLAGASTGELFF.

This clonotype occurred a few times. V is TRBV9 and J is TRBJ2-1; D tentatively reads TRBD1 or TRBD2 (5 bases each). Germline CDR1 and CDR2: SGDLS and YYNGEE. V was shortened by 0 bases and J by 5 bases, with 27 bases between the two germline ends. This CDR3 spans 20 amino acids. In DNA form, the CDR3 reads TGTGCCAGCAGCGTAGATCCGACGGGTGATGGGGGAGCCGGTAACAATGAGCAGTTCTTC. This translates into CASSVDPTGDGGAGNNEQFF.

This clonotype was seen ten or more times. This chain uses TRBV18 with TRBJ1-1; D is ambiguous. CDR3 length: 13 residues. Looked up from germline, CDR1 is KGHSH and CDR2 is LQKENI. Trimming took off 4 bases at V and 1 base at J, with 7 bases between the two ends. CDR3 DNA: TGTGCCAGCTCACGCCAGGAGAACACTGAAGCTTTCTTT. Its translation is CASSRQENTEAFF.

This sequence joins TRBV6-9 and TRBJ2-7, with D possibly TRBD2 on 6 matching bases. V gave up 4 bases and J gave up 2 bases, with 12 bases separating them. The germline gives CDR1 MNHGY, CDR2 SVAAGI. CDR3 length: 14 amino acids. DNA of the CDR3: TGTGCCAGCAGTTTCAGCGGGCTCCCCTACGAGCAGTACTTC. Its protein product is CASSFSGLPYEQYF.

In its sample, this clonotype was seen a few times. The V and J genes are TRBV10-2 and TRBJ1-3; D is perhaps TRBD1 (5 bases). Germline V lookup: CDR1 WSHSY, CDR2 SAAADI. V was shortened by 8 bases and J by 0 bases, with 14 bases between the two germline ends. This CDR3 contains 15 residues. Here the CDR3 DNA reads TGCGCCAGCGAAACAGGCGGGAGCTCTGGAAACACCATATATTTT. Its translation is CASETGGSSGNTIYF.

The chain recombines TRBV20-1 with TRBJ1-2; no firm D call. Trimming removed 0 bases at V and 1 base at J, with 15 bases between. CDR3 size: 16 residues. CDR1 is DFQATT, CDR2 SNEGSKA, per germline (reference sequence). CDR3 region: CSARDGGKGINYGYTF. The DNA for the CDR3 is TGCAGTGCTAGAGACGGCGGAAAAGGGATTAACTATGGCTACACCTTC.

The sample holds a few counts of this clonotype. This chain uses TRBV4-2 with TRBJ2-1, with 12 bases lining up with TRBD2. CDR3 size: 17 residues. Trimming cost V 6 bases and J 5 bases; bases outside gene matches: 11. The germline V gene has CDR1 LGHNA and CDR2 YNFKEQ. CDR3: CASSHATSGSPHNEQFF. The CDR3 region has the DNA TGTGCCAGCAGTCACGCGACTAGCGGGAGCCCACACAATGAGCAGTTCTTC.

This clonotype was seen more than once but under ten times. The chain has TRBV7-9 and TRBJ1-1; 12 bases agree with TRBD1. With 5 bases clipped from V and 14 bases from J, the junction kept 15 bases outside the gene matches. This CDR3 is built from 15 residues. In germline, CDR1 is SEHNR, CDR2 FQNEAQ (reference sequence). The CDR3 DNA reads as TGTGCCAGCAGCGCGATCCGGGACAGGGGGCGGGCTCAGTTCTTT. Amino acids: CASSAIRDRGRAQFF.

This clonotype was seen repeatedly, ten times or more. The chain combines TRBV12-5 with TRBJ2-1; 8 bases line up with TRBD2. Germline-derived CDR1 and CDR2 are LGHNT and FRNRAP. The CDR3 spans 14 residues. The J segment lost 8 bases and the V segment lost 6 bases, leaving 9 bases of the junction unmatched. In nucleotides, the CDR3 is TGTGCTAGTGGGACAGCGGGAGCACTATATGAGCAGTTCTTC. Its protein is CASGTAGALYEQFF.

About this clonotype: It may be a read error: a sequence one base away is much more abundant. The chain has TRBV3-1 and TRBJ2-1; D possibly corresponds to TRBD1 (6 bases). The CDR3 is made up of 15 amino acids. V was trimmed by 4 bases and J by 5 bases, leaving 15 bases between them. Germline CDR1 LGHDT, CDR2 YNNKEL (reference sequence). The CDR3 nucleotides are TGTGCCAGCAGCCCTGTGTGGGGGCCCAACAATGAGCAGTTCTTC. This encodes CASSPVWGPNNEQFF.

This clonotype was recorded many times. The V gene is TRBV20-1, the J gene TRBJ2-5; D is possibly TRBD1 or TRBD2 (6 bases each). V lost 3 bases, J lost 5 bases, and 10 bases lay in between. Germline V gene data show CDR1 as DFQATT and CDR2 as SNEGSKA (reference sequence). The CDR3 is made up of 12 amino acids. CDR3 in amino acids: CSASWGAETQYF. DNA for the CDR3: TGCAGTGCTAGTTGGGGGGCGGAGACCCAGTACTTC.

The chain combines TRBV10-3 with TRBJ1-2, with unresolved D. Germline V gives CDR1 ENHRY, CDR2 SYGVKD. Trimming took off 8 bases at V and 7 bases at J, with 17 bases between the two ends. CDR3 length equals 13 residues. The CDR3 spells CAISGPPSGGYTF. The DNA of the CDR3 is TGTGCCATCTCCGGGCCTCCTTCGGGTGGCTACACCTTC.

The sample holds a few counts of this clonotype. This chain connects TRBV5-8 to TRBJ2-7; perhaps TRBD2 as D (5 bases). The CDR3 contains 14 residues. Germline values: CDR1 SGHTS, CDR2 YDEGEE. The germline V and J ends were trimmed by 7 bases and 0 bases, with 14 bases remaining between them. Here the CDR3 reads CASGYRGISYEQYF. Here the CDR3 DNA reads TGTGCCAGCGGGTACCGAGGGATCTCCTACGAGCAGTACTTC.

This clonotype occurred many times. The V gene is TRBV28, the J gene TRBJ2-7, with D possibly being TRBD1 (5 bases). V was clipped by 5 bases and J by 2 bases, with 13 bases between them. The CDR3 consists of 14 residues. The V gene's germline CDR1 is MDHEN and CDR2 SYDVKM. DNA for the CDR3: TGTGCCAGCAGTCCGGCAGGGCTTGCCTACGAGCAGTACTTC. Translation: CASSPAGLAYEQYF.

The table lists this clonotype with a few counts. V usage is TRBV20-1 and J usage is TRBJ2-1; D call uncertain. The germline V gene encodes CDR1 DFQATT and CDR2 SNEGSKA (reference sequence). V lost 0 bases and J lost 4, with 19 bases in between. The CDR3 runs 17 residues. CDR3 protein: CSARDRQDPYSYNEQFF. CDR3 nucleotides: TGCAGTGCTAGAGATCGCCAAGACCCCTACTCGTACAATGAGCAGTTCTTC.

There are many counts of this clonotype. The CDR3 here is CASSLGVNWDEKLFF. The CDR3 DNA is TGCGCCAGCAGCTTGGGGGTCAATTGGGATGAAAAACTGTTTTTT. The rearrangement joins TRBV5-1 to TRBJ1-4; D call uncertain. With 0 bases removed from V and 6 bases from J, the gap between germline ends came to 12 bases. CDR3 length equals 15 residues. CDR1 and CDR2 (germline): SGHRS, YFSETQ.

This clonotype came up many times. The rearrangement joins TRBV6-1 to TRBJ2-2; TRBD2 is a possible D gene (6 bases). The CDR3 has 16 amino acids. Germline lookup yields CDR1 MNHNS and CDR2 SASEGT. The V and J ends lost 5 bases and 4 bases respectively, with 17 bases between them. In DNA form, the CDR3 reads TGTGCCAGCAGTTCGGGGGATAGCGGAGTCACCGGGGAGCTGTTTTTT. It translates to CASSSGDSGVTGELFF.